The sequence of this TCR beta chain was determined in a study of early T cells in non-severe SARS-CoV-2 infection. About the research overall: Chains were unpaired, as sequencing was done on bulk RNA from unsorted whole blood.

In this sample, this clonotype turned up once. Unique molecular identifiers tagged individual cDNA molecules. TCRdb fed the 5' RACE reads into MiXCR, producing one record per CDR3 protein. The table lists around 50,000 distinct CDR3 sequences, 9.5% to 15% of them singletons. This TCR derives from an adult who was a healthcare worker with PCR-confirmed SARS-CoV-2 infection or an uninfected control (not recorded which). Sequenced material: whole blood.

The CDR3 is CASSRDRGYTEAFF. Written as DNA, the CDR3 is TGTGCCAGCAGCCGGGACAGGGGTTACACTGAAGCTTTCTTT. The chain employs TRBV27 and TRBJ1-1; TRBD1 matches at 10 bases. J gave up 3 bases and V 6 bases, and 4 bases lay outside the gene matches. The CDR3 covers 14 residues. Looked up from germline, CDR1 is MNHEY and CDR2 is SMNVEV (reference sequence).